The source of this T cell receptor (beta chain) is a study of blood T cell repertoires in COVID-19. Study-level background: Samples came from the United States, Italy and Spain, spanning acute and convalescent COVID-19. T cells, B-cell-depleted T cells, or PBMCs provided the cDNA or gDNA that served as material.

In the study's own analysis: The assay estimated nucleated cells by amplifying reference gene primers. Profiled with immunoSEQ multiplex PCR; TCRdb holds only in-frame clones, not every one. The V and J calls and clone size come from that table; D and trimming were worked out from the DNA. This sample carries around 100,000 clones, approximately 89% of them seen once, and the ten largest clones take about 2.2%. The length of the CDR3 is 15 residues. With 5 bases clipped from V and 5 bases from J, the junction kept 9 bases outside the gene matches. CDR1 SGHRS and CDR2 YFSETQ come from the germline V gene.

The chain employs TRBV5-1 and TRBJ2-1; 8 nucleotides match TRBD2. Sequenced: peripheral blood. This sequence originates from a man aged 50 to 59 with active COVID-19. The CDR3 spells CASREGGGSNNEQFF. The CDR3 DNA sequence: TGCGCCAGCAGGGAGGGCGGGGGGTCTAACAATGAGCAGTTCTTC.